A single count supports the clone carrying this TCR beta chain. What it binds is not known. These data originate in a study of cytomegalovirus exposure and HLA in healthy donors. A multiplex PCR was run with 60 Vbeta primers and 13 Jbeta primers. The protocol was immunoSEQ multiplex PCR, while the TCRdb copy is restricted to in-frame clones and leaves out a portion. Of roughly 130,000 clones listed, about four fifths are singletons. Study-level findings and limits: The study carried out a later analysis of TCR beta sequences. It associated some 17,000 of them with specific HLA alleles at a false discovery rate of 0.05. Donors were assumed by presence/absence analyses to have roughly uniform sequencing depth. In a later analysis, a missense DCLRE1C variant was linked to TCR beta V- and J-gene trimming.

This CDR3 is 14 amino acids long. Trimming at V came to 3 bases and at J to 7 bases, leaving 8 bases not matched to a gene. Germline values: CDR1 MNHEY, CDR2 SMNVEV (reference sequence). This clonotype was sampled from a human donor in good health. Source material: PBMCs. The rearrangement uses TRBV27 and TRBJ2-7, with TRBD1 identical over 8 bases. The CDR3 DNA sequence: TGTGCCAGCAGTTTGACAGGGGCCCTACGAGAGCAGTACTTC. Its translation: CASSLTGALREQYF.